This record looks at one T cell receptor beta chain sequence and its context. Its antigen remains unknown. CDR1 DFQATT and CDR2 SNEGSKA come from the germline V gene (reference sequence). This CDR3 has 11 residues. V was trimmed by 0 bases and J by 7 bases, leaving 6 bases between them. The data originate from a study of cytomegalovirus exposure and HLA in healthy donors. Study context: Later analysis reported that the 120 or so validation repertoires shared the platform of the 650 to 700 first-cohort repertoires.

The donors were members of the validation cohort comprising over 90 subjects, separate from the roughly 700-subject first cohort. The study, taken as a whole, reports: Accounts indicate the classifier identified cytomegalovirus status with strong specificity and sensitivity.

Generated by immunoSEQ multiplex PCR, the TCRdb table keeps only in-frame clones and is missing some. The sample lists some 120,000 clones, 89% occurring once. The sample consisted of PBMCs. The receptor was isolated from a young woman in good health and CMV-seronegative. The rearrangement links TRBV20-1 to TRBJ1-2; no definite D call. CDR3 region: CSARDRVGYTF. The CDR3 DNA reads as TGCAGTGCTAGAGATCGAGTTGGCTACACCTTC.